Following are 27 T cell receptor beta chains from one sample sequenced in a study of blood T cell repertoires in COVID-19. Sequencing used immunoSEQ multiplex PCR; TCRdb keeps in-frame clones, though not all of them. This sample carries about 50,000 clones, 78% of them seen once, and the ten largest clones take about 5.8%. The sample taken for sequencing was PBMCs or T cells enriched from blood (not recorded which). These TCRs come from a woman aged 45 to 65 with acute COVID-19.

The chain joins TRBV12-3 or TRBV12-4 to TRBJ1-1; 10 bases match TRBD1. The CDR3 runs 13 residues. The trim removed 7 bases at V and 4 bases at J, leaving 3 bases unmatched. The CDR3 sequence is CASTRTGGTEAFF. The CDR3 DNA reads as TGTGCCAGCACCCGGACAGGGGGCACTGAAGCTTTCTTT.

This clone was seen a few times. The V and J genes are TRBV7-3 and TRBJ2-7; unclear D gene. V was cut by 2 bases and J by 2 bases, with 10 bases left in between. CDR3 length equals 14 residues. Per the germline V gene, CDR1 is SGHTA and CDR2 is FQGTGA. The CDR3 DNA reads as TGTGCCAGCAGCTTATATCAGGCGACCTACGAGCAGTACTTC. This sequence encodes CASSLYQATYEQYF.

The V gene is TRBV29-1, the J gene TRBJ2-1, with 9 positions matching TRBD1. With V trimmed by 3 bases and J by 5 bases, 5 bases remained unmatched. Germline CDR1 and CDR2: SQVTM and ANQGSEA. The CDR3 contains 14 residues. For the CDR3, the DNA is TGCAGCGTTGACGACGGGACAGGGCACAATGAGCAGTTCTTC. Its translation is CSVDDGTGHNEQFF.

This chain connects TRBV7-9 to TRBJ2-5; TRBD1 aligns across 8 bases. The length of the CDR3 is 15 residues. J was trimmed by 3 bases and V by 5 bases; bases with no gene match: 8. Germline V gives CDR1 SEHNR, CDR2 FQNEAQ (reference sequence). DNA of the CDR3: TGTGCCAGCAGCGGATGGGACAGGAGGGAAGAGACCCAGTACTTC. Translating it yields CASSGWDRREETQYF. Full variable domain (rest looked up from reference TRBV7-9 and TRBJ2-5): DTGVSQNPRHKITKRGQNVTFRCDPISEHNRLYWYRQTLGQGPEFLTYFQNEAQLEKSRLLSDRFSAERPKGSFSTLEIQRTEQGDSAMYLCASSGWDRREETQYFGPGTRLLVL.

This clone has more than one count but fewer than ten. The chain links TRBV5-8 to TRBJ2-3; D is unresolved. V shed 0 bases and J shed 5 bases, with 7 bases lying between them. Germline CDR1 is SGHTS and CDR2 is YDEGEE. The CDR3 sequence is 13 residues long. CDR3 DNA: TGTGCCAGCAGCTTGGACAGTCAAGATACGCAGTATTTT. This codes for CASSLDSQDTQYF.

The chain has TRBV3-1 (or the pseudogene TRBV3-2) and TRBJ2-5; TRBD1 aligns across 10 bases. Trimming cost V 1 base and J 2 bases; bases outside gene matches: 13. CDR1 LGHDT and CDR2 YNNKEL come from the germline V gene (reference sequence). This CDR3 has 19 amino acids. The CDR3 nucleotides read TGTGCCAGCAGCCAAGCCCCGGGACAGGGGACCACCTTACAAGAGACCCAGTACTTC. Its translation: CASSQAPGQGTTLQETQYF.

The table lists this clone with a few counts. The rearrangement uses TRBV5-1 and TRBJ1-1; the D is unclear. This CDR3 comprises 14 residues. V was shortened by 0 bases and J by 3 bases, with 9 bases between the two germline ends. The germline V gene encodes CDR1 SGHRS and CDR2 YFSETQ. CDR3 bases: TGCGCCAGCAGCTTGGATACAGCGGACACTGAAGCTTTCTTT. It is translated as CASSLDTADTEAFF.

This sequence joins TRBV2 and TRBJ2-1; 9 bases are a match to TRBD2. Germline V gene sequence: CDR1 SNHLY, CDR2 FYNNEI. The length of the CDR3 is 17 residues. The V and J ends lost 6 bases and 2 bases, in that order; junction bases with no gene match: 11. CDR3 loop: CASSFRPGLAAYNEQFF. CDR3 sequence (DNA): TGTGCCAGCAGCTTTCGTCCGGGACTAGCCGCCTACAATGAGCAGTTCTTC.

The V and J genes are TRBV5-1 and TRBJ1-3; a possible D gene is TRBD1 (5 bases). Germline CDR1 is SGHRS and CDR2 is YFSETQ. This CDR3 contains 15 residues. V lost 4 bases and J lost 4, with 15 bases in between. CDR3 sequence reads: CASSPQGSAGNTIYF. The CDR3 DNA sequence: TGCGCCAGCAGCCCGCAGGGTTCTGCCGGAAACACCATATATTTT.

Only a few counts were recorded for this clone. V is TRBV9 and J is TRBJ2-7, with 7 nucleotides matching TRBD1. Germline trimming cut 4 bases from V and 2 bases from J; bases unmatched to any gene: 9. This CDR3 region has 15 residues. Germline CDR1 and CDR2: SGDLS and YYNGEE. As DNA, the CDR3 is TGTGCCAGCAGCCCCCATGGGACAGCTCCCTACGAGCAGTACTTC. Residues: CASSPHGTAPYEQYF.

The CDR3 spells CAITARGMNTEAFF. In DNA, the CDR3 is TGTGCCATCACCGCTAGGGGGATGAACACTGAAGCTTTCTTT. The chain has TRBV10-3 and TRBJ1-1; D might be TRBD1 (6 bases). Germline V lookup: CDR1 ENHRY, CDR2 SYGVKD. The CDR3 has 14 amino acids. Trimming removed 7 bases at V and 0 bases at J, with 12 bases between.

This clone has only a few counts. The CDR3 loop is CSVEDRTGCEGPSNQPQHF. CDR3 coding DNA: TGCAGCGTTGAAGATCGGACAGGGTGTGAGGGCCCTAGCAATCAGCCCCAGCATTTT. The V and J genes are TRBV29-1 and TRBJ1-5; 8 nucleotides agree with TRBD1. The CDR3 extends over 19 amino acids. J lost 0 bases, V lost 0 bases, and 13 bases had no gene match. Germline CDR1 and CDR2: SQVTM and ANQGSEA.

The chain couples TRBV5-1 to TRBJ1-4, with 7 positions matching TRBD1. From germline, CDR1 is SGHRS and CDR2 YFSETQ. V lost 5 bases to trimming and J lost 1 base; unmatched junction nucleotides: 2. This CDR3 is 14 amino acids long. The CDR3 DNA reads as TGCGCCAGCAGTCACAGGGGAACTAATGAAAAACTGTTTTTT. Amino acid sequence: CASSHRGTNEKLFF.

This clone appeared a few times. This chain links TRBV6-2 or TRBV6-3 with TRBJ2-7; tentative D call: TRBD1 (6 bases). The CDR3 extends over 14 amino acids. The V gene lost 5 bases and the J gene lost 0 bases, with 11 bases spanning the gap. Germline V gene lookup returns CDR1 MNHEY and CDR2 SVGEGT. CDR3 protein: CASSRGLGSYEQYF. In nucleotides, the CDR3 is TGTGCCAGCAGTAGGGGGTTGGGCTCCTACGAGCAGTACTTC.

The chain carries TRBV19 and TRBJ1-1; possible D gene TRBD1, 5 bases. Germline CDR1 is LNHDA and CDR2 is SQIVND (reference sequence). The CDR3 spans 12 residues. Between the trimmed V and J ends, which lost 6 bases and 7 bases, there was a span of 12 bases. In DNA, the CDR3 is TGTGCCAGTAGACCGGGACTCTATGAAGCTTTCTTT. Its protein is CASRPGLYEAFF.

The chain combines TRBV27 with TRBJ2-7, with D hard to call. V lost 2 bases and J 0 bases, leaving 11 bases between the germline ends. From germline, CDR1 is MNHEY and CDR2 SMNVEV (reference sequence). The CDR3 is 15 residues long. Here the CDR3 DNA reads TGTGCCAGCAGTTTAGCCAGGTACAGCTCCTACGAGCAGTACTTC. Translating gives CASSLARYSSYEQYF.

The CDR3 here is CASSRGDNTDTQYF. CDR3 sequence (DNA): TGTGCCAGCAGTCGGGGGGACAATACAGATACGCAGTATTTT. The chain is built from TRBV2 and TRBJ2-3; perhaps TRBD2 as D (7 bases). Looked up from germline, CDR1 is SNHLY and CDR2 is FYNNEI. The germline V and J ends were trimmed by 5 bases and 3 bases, with 12 bases remaining between them. The CDR3 runs 14 residues.

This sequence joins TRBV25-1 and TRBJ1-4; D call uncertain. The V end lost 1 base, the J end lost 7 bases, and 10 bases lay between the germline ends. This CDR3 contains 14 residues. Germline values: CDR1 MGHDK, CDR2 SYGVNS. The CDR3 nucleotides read TGTGCCAGCAGTGAATCCGGGTTTAGTGAAAAACTGTTTTTT. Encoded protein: CASSESGFSEKLFF.

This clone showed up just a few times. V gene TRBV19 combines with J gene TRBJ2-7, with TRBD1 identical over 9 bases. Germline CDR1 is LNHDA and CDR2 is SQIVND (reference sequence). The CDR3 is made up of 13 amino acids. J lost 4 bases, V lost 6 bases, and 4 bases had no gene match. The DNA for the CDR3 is TGTGCCAGTAGGGGGGGACAGGGATACGAGCAGTACTTC. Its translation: CASRGGQGYEQYF.

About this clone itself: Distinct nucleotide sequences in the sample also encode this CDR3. The CDR3 region is CASSLGGGGETQYF. In DNA, the CDR3 is TGTGCCAGCAGCTTAGGCGGGGGAGGAGAGACCCAGTACTTC. The genes are TRBV7-9 and TRBJ2-5; TRBD2 matches 7 bases. Trimming took 1 base from V and 4 from J; bases not matched to a gene: 3. The germline gives CDR1 SEHNR, CDR2 FQNEAQ (reference sequence). This CDR3 is built from 14 residues.

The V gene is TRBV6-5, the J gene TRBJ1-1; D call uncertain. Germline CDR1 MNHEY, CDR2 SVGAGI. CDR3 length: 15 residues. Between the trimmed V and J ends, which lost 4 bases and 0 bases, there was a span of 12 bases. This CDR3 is CASSWGGHMNTEAFF. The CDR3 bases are TGTGCCAGCAGTTGGGGAGGTCACATGAACACTGAAGCTTTCTTT.

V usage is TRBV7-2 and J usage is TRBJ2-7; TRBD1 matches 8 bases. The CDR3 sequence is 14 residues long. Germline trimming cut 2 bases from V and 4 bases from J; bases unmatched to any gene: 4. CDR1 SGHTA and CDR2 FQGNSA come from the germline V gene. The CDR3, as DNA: TGTGCCAGCAGCTTACCGGGACAGGATTACGAGCAGTACTTC. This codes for CASSLPGQDYEQYF.

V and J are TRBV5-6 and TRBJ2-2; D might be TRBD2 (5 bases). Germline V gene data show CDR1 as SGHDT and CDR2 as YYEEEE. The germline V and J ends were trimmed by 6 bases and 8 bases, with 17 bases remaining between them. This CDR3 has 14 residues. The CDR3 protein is CASNWSPRVGELFF. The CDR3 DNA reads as TGTGCCAGCAACTGGAGTCCGAGGGTAGGGGAGCTGTTTTTT.

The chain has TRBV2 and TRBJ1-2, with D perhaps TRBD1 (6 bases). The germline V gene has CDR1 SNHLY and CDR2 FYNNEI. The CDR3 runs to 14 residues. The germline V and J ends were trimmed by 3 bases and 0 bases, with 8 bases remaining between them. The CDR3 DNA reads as TGTGCCAGCAGTGAGGACAGAGCTAACTATGGCTACACCTTC. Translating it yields CASSEDRANYGYTF.

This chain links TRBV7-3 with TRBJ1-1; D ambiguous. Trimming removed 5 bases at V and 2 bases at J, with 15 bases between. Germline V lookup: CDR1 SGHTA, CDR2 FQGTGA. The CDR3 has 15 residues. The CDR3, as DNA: TGTGCCAGCAGCCCCCTTGGGGAGGTTAACACTGAAGCTTTCTTT. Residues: CASSPLGEVNTEAFF.

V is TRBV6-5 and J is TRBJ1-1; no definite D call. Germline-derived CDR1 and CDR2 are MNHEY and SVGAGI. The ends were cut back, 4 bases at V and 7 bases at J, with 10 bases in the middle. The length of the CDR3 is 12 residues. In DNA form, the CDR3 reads TGTGCCAGCAGTTCCCGCGCGGATGAAGCTTTCTTT. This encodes CASSSRADEAFF.

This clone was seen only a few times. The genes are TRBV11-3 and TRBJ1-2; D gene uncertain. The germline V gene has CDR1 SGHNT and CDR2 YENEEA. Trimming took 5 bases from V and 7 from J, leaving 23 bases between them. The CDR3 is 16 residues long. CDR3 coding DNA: TGTGCCAGCAGCCCAAGCGGAGGATTCATCAGAGGTGGCTACACCTTC. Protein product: CASSPSGGFIRGGYTF.